This T cell receptor (beta chain) was recorded in a study of human T cells and chemical hapten exposure. V was pared by 3 bases and J by 7 bases, with 28 bases between. This CDR3 is 19 amino acids long. This clonotype has a handful of counts. Time point noted: healthy volunteer bleed at 6 weeks. Researchers extracted total RNA from unfractionated whole blood. The library tagged each cDNA molecule with unique molecular identifiers. TCRdb itself ran the RACE reads through MiXCR, one entry per CDR3 protein. The sample has about 47,000 distinct CDR3 sequences; about 4% are singletons. Sequenced input: whole blood. This TCR was recovered from a human donor in good health. Some clones in this sample may be carry-over from other donors' samples. This sequence joins TRBV12-3 or TRBV12-4 and TRBJ2-1; the D gene is possibly TRBD2 (6 bases). The CDR3 coding sequence is TGTGCCAGCAGTTTCATGCCCCCTCAGTTCACGAATGGGGGGAATGAGCAGTTCTTC. Its protein product is CASSFMPPQFTNGGNEQFF.